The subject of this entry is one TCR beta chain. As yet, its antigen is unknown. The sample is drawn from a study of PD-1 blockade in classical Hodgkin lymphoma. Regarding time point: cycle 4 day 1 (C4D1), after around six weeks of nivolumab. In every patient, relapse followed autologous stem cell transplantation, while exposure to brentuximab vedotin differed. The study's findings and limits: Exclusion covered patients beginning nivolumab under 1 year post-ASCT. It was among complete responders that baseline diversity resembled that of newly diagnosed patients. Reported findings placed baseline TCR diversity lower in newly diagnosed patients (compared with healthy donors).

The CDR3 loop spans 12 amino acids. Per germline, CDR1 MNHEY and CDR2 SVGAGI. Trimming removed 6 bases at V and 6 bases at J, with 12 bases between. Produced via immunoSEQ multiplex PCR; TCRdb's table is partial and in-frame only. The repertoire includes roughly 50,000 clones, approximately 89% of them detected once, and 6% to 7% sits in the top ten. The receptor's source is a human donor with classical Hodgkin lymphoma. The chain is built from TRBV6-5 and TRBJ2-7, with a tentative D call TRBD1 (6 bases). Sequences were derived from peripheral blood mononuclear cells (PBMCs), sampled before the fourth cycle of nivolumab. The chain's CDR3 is CASRSGVGEQYF. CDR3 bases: TGTGCCAGCAGGTCAGGGGTCGGCGAGCAGTACTTC.